These 5 T cell receptor beta chains originate from one sample sequenced in a study of shared T cell receptors in the human thymus (dated by TCRdb to the early 2020s). Library method: the immunoSEQ multiplex PCR assay. What TCRdb holds here is the immuneACCESS table cut down to in-frame rearrangements. Part of the clones is not present; checked against another copy, under half of the missing clones reflect an unresolved V gene, and the others are unexplained. The sample yields under 450,000 clones; around 95% were counted once. Around 0.019% of the sample is held by the ten biggest clonotypes. The sequencing sample was made of thymocytes. Source of these receptors: a human donor.

The chain employs TRBV6-1 and TRBJ2-7; no clear D. Between the trimmed V and J ends, which lost 4 bases and 2 bases, there was a span of 6 bases. Per the germline V gene, CDR1 is MNHNS and CDR2 is SASEGT. The CDR3 loop spans 12 amino acids. CDR3 nucleotides: TGTGCCAGCAGTGGAACACCCTACGAGCAGTACTTC. This codes for CASSGTPYEQYF.

This sequence joins TRBV29-1 and TRBJ1-2; D possibly corresponds to TRBD1 (6 bases). V lost 3 bases and J 3 bases, leaving 23 bases between the germline ends. CDR3 length equals 17 residues. The germline gives CDR1 SQVTM, CDR2 ANQGSEA. The CDR3 DNA reads TGCAGCGTTGATTTTTCGATTAGGGGGGTTTTGGACTATGGCTACACCTTC. The encoded protein is CSVDFSIRGVLDYGYTF.

This chain connects TRBV11-2 to TRBJ1-2; D is possibly TRBD1 (5 bases). The CDR3 spans 14 residues. V was clipped by 5 bases and J by 4 bases, with 14 bases between them. CDR1 SGHAT and CDR2 FQNNGV come from the germline V gene. The CDR3 sequence is CASSPGPPGYGYTF. The CDR3 DNA follows: TGTGCCAGCAGCCCGGGACCCCCGGGCTATGGCTACACCTTC.

The gene calls are TRBV7-8 and TRBJ2-1; 9 bases agree with TRBD2. Unmatched junction bases numbered 6, after V lost 5 bases and J lost 4 bases. This CDR3 has 15 amino acids. Germline lookup yields CDR1 SGHVS and CDR2 FQNEAQ. The CDR3 coding sequence is TGTGCCAGCAGCAAGACTAGCGGAAAATACAATGAGCAGTTCTTC. Translated: CASSKTSGKYNEQFF. Filled out from reference TRBV7-8 and TRBJ2-1, the complete variable domain reads GAGVSQSPRYKVAKRGQDVALRCDPISGHVSLFWYQQALGQGPEFLTYFQNEAQLDKSGLPSDRFFAERPEGSVSTLKIQRTQQEDSAVYLCASSKTSGKYNEQFFGPGTRLTVL.

The chain has TRBV5-6 and TRBJ2-5, with D possibly matching TRBD1 (6 bases). Germline V gene sequence: CDR1 SGHDT, CDR2 YYEEEE. Deletions cut 5 bases from V and 1 base from J, with 9 bases between. This CDR3 is built from 13 residues. DNA for the CDR3: TGTGCCAGCAGACTACAGGGCCAAGAGACCCAGTACTTC. Its translation is CASRLQGQETQYF.